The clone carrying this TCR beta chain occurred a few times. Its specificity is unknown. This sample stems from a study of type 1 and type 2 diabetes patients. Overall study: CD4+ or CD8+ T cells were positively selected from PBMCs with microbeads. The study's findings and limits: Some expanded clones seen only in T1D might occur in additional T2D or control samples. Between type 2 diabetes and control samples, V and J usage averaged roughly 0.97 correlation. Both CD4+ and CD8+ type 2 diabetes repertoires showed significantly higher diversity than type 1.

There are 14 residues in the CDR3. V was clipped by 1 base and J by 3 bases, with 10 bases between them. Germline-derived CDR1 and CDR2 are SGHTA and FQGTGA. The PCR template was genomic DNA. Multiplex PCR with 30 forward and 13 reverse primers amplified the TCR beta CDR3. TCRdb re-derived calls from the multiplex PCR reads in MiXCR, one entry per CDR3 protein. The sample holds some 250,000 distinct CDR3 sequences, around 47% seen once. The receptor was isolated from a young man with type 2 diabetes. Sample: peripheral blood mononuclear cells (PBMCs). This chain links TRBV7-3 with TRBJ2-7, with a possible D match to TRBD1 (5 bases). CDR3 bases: TGTGCCAGCAGCTTAAATCCAGGGCGCTACGAGCAGTACTTC. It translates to CASSLNPGRYEQYF.